A single sample gave rise to the 19 T cell receptor beta chains below, sequenced in a study of T-cell reconstitution after alpha-beta-depleted transplantation in children. Library preparation (for TCRbeta) was performed with unique molecular identifiers. Via MiXCR, TCRdb re-called the PCR reads, giving one row per CDR3 protein. The data hold around 270,000 distinct CDR3 sequences, with 9.5% to 13% observed a single time. The sequenced sample was PBMCs, obtained before TCRalphabeta/CD19-depleted stem cell transplant. The receptor set was obtained from a boy younger than two with acute myeloid leukemia, due to receive a stem cell transplant.

This clonotype was seen repeatedly, ten times or more. The chain uses TRBV7-2 and TRBJ1-1; D may be TRBD1 (6 bases). Germline V gene sequence: CDR1 SGHTA, CDR2 FQGNSA. The CDR3 length is 14 residues. Trimming left V 4 bases short and J 4 bases short, with 13 bases between. In DNA form, the CDR3 reads TGTGCCAGCAGCTCCTTCAGGGGAGGCACTGAAGCTTTCTTT. Amino acids: CASSSFRGGTEAFF.

This clonotype was recorded at least ten times. CDR3 region: CASIGQGGSYEQYF. CDR3 nucleotides: TGTGCCAGCATCGGACAGGGCGGCTCCTACGAGCAGTACTTC. The chain combines TRBV7-8 with TRBJ2-7; 8 bases match TRBD1. The germline gives CDR1 SGHVS, CDR2 FQNEAQ. J gave up 0 bases and V 7 bases, and 5 bases lay outside the gene matches. This CDR3 is 14 amino acids long.

This clonotype has ten or more counts. The V call is TRBV25-1, the J call TRBJ2-2; D call uncertain. The CDR3 covers 14 residues. The germline CDR1 and CDR2 sequences are MGHDK and SYGVNS. The ends were cut back, 1 base at V and 4 bases at J, with 7 bases in the middle. Here the CDR3 DNA reads TGTGCCAGCAGTGAATGGAGTCTCACCGGGGAGCTGTTTTTT. It translates to CASSEWSLTGELFF.

In this sample, this clonotype turned up many times. This chain joins TRBV7-2 and TRBJ2-4; 8 bases are shared with TRBD1. This CDR3 region has 16 residues. Unmatched junction bases numbered 11, after V lost 3 bases and J lost 7 bases. In germline, CDR1 is SGHTA, CDR2 FQGNSA. The CDR3 is CASSFPKTGVLNIQYF. CDR3 nucleotides: TGTGCCAGCAGCTTCCCCAAGACAGGGGTTCTGAACATTCAGTACTTC.

This clonotype was detected ten times or more. This chain uses TRBV11-3 with TRBJ2-5; possibly TRBD2 for D (6 bases). CDR1 and CDR2 from the germline V gene are SGHNT and YENEEA. The CDR3 has 14 residues. V lost 3 bases and J lost 5, with 13 bases in between. The CDR3: CASSFGGLRETQYF. DNA of the CDR3: TGTGCCAGCAGCTTCGGGGGACTGCGGGAGACCCAGTACTTC.

This clonotype has just one count. Just one base apart from a much larger clone, this may be a read error. The rearrangement joins TRBV9 to TRBJ2-7, with D hard to call. The CDR3 is made up of 13 amino acids. Per the germline V gene, CDR1 is SGDLS and CDR2 is YYNGEE. Trimming pared 4 bases from V and 0 bases from J, leaving 8 bases between. The CDR3 here is CASSQTASYEQYF. CDR3 DNA: TGTGCCAGCAGCCAAACAGCCTCCTACGAGCAGTACTTC. Based on the CDR3 plus reference TRBV9 and TRBJ2-7, the full variable domain is DSGVTQTPKHLITATGQRVTLRCSPRSGDLSVYWYQQSLDQGLQFLIQYYNGEERAKGNILERFSAQQFPDLHSELNLSSLELGDSALYFCASSQTASYEQYFGPGTRLTVT.

Many counts were recorded for this clonotype. This chain connects TRBV11-2 to TRBJ2-2; D perhaps matches TRBD2 (5 bases). CDR3 length: 16 amino acids. Trimming cost V 2 bases and J 6 bases, with 16 bases left between them. Germline-derived CDR1 and CDR2 are SGHAT and FQNNGV. Here the CDR3 reads CASSLNGESGAGELFF. CDR3 DNA sequence: TGTGCCAGCAGCTTAAACGGGGAAAGTGGCGCCGGGGAGCTGTTTTTT.

In its sample, this clonotype was seen many times. CDR3 residues: CASSEGQNYGYTF. The CDR3 DNA reads TGTGCCAGCAGTGAAGGACAAAACTATGGCTACACCTTC. V usage is TRBV25-1 and J usage is TRBJ1-2; TRBD1 might be the D (5 bases). In germline, CDR1 is MGHDK, CDR2 SYGVNS. V lost 2 bases, J lost 2 bases, and 6 bases lay in between. The CDR3 is 13 residues long.

This clonotype was counted ten times or more. V is TRBV11-3 and J is TRBJ2-1; D ambiguous. Trimming shortened V by 5 bases and J by 6 bases, and 17 bases separated the two germline ends. The germline V gene encodes CDR1 SGHNT and CDR2 YENEEA. This CDR3 region has 15 residues. The CDR3 sequence is CASSLVALDGNEQFF. The CDR3 region has the DNA TGTGCCAGCAGCCTAGTAGCCCTTGACGGCAATGAGCAGTTCTTC.

With respect to this clonotype: This clone may be a read error of a much larger clone one base away. In nucleotides, the CDR3 is TGTGCCAGCAGCTTAGACAGGCCGGTGGACCAGTACTTC. Protein product: CASSLDRPVDQYF. The chain combines TRBV11-2 with TRBJ2-7, with D unresolved. This CDR3 is 13 amino acids long. V shed 0 bases and J shed 10 bases, with 13 bases lying between them. Germline CDR1 and CDR2: SGHAT and FQNNGV.

This clonotype came up many times. This chain connects TRBV12-3 or TRBV12-4 to TRBJ1-4, with D unresolved. V was clipped by 2 bases and J by 4 bases, with 14 bases between them. The CDR3 extends over 16 amino acids. The CDR3 bases are TGTGCCAGCAGTTTAAGCAGGCAGGCATTTAATGAAAAACTGTTTTTT. The encoded protein is CASSLSRQAFNEKLFF.

The chain employs TRBV10-3 and TRBJ1-5; D is perhaps TRBD1 (6 bases). Germline V CDR1 and CDR2: ENHRY, SYGVKD. This CDR3 comprises 14 residues. V lost 4 bases, J lost 4 bases, and 11 bases lay in between. The CDR3 is CAISGDTQNQPQHF. The CDR3 nucleotides read TGTGCCATCAGTGGGGACACCCAAAATCAGCCCCAGCATTTT.

This clonotype was recorded a few times. The J gene is TRBJ2-5, the V gene TRBV9; 7 bases agree with TRBD2. This CDR3 region has 14 residues. With V trimmed by 4 bases and J by 1 base, 4 bases remained unmatched. CDR1 and CDR2 from the germline V gene are SGDLS and YYNGEE. CDR3 sequence reads: CASSPGTIQETQYF. The CDR3 DNA reads as TGTGCCAGCAGCCCCGGGACTATCCAAGAGACCCAGTACTTC.

This clonotype was found many times. The chain has TRBV10-3 and TRBJ2-5; 8 bases match TRBD2. The CDR3 sequence is 15 residues long. With V trimmed by 3 bases and J by 5 bases, 8 bases remained unmatched. Germline CDR1 is ENHRY and CDR2 is SYGVKD. CDR3 in DNA: TGTGCCATCAGTGAATTTACCGGGACTAGGGAGACCCAGTACTTC. It is translated as CAISEFTGTRETQYF.

This clonotype occurred many times. The chain is built from TRBV5-1 and TRBJ2-7; D is undetermined. V lost 0 bases to trimming and J lost 3 bases, with 10 bases between them. The CDR3 is 14 residues long. Germline CDR1 reads SGHRS; CDR2 reads YFSETQ. The CDR3 region is CASSLVGLNYEQYF. As DNA, the CDR3 is TGCGCCAGCAGCTTGGTAGGGCTGAACTACGAGCAGTACTTC.

This clonotype was counted many times. The chain links TRBV10-3 to TRBJ1-1; 8 positions match TRBD1. The junction had 7 bases not matched to a gene; V was cut back by 5 bases and J by 5 bases. CDR1 ENHRY and CDR2 SYGVKD come from the germline V gene. The CDR3 totals 14 residues. CDR3: CAISPGTGGTEAFF. The CDR3 DNA reads as TGTGCCATCAGTCCCGGGACAGGAGGGACTGAAGCTTTCTTT.

This clonotype occurred a few times. V gene TRBV28 combines with J gene TRBJ2-1, with 7 bases lining up with TRBD2. The CDR3 spans 18 residues. Germline CDR1 is MDHEN and CDR2 is SYDVKM. With V trimmed by 3 bases and J by 5 bases, 16 bases remained unmatched. CDR3 coding DNA: TGTGCCAGCAGTTTTCTTGGGGGGGTCCCCCGGTCAGACAATGAGCAGTTCTTC. It yields the protein CASSFLGGVPRSDNEQFF.

The sample holds many counts of this clonotype. The chain couples TRBV27 to TRBJ2-2, with a possible D match to TRBD2 (5 bases). V was cut by 7 bases and J by 6 bases, with 15 bases left in between. The CDR3 runs to 14 residues. Germline V gives CDR1 MNHEY, CDR2 SMNVEV (reference sequence). CDR3 loop: CASTPSGFPGELFF. CDR3 sequence (DNA): TGTGCCAGCACCCCTTCGGGGTTTCCCGGGGAGCTGTTTTTT.

This clonotype was counted a few times. The chain uses TRBV11-2 and TRBJ2-7; a possible D gene is TRBD2 (6 bases). Germline V gene sequence: CDR1 SGHAT, CDR2 FQNNGV. V was pared by 2 bases and J by 2 bases, with 10 bases between. The CDR3 consists of 14 residues. CDR3 bases: TGTGCCAGCAGCTTAAAAGGGAGGACCTACGAGCAGTACTTC. Translation gives CASSLKGRTYEQYF.